The 4 T cell receptor beta chains below all came from one sample that was sequenced in a study of T cells in Graves' hyperthyroidism and ophthalmopathy. The TCR beta CDR3 regions underwent amplification using RNA transcripts as the source. First-round RT-PCR with HTBI primers amplified the TCR CDR3 region. TCRdb re-called the multiplex PCR reads with MiXCR, one entry per CDR3 protein. This table has more than 350,000 distinct CDR3 sequences, 15% to 20% appearing once. Sequenced: blood. The receptors come from a woman aged 30 to 39 with Graves' hyperthyroidism that later progressed to Graves' ophthalmopathy.

Worth noting for this clonotype: Given a much more abundant clone one base away, this may be a read error. This sequence joins TRBV7-2 and TRBJ2-3; D is unresolved. Germline CDR1 is SGHTA and CDR2 is FQGNSA. The CDR3 consists of 14 residues. Trimming left V 4 bases short and J 0 bases short, with 8 bases between. As DNA, the CDR3 is TGTGCCAGCAGCTCCAACACAAGCACAGATACGCAGTATTTT. Translated, it gives CASSSNTSTDTQYF.

Comments on this clonotype: A much larger clone sits a single nucleotide away, making a read error possible. The chain recombines TRBV27 with TRBJ2-2; weak D call: TRBD1 (5 bases). V lost 4 bases and J 5 bases, leaving 11 bases between the germline ends. Germline V lookup: CDR1 MNHEY, CDR2 SMNVEV (reference sequence). This CDR3 region has 14 residues. This CDR3 reads CASSYVTETGELFF. CDR3 in DNA: TGTGCCAGCAGTTACGTGACAGAGACCGGGGAGCTGTTTTTT.

This clonotype was recorded at least ten times. V is TRBV5-1 and J is TRBJ1-2; 8 positions match TRBD1. Germline assignment: CDR1 SGHRS and CDR2 YFSETQ. The CDR3 has 14 residues. With 2 bases clipped from V and 4 bases from J, the junction kept 4 bases outside the gene matches. The CDR3 region has the DNA TGCGCCAGCAGCTTTGCAGGGGGCGGCTATGGCTACACCTTC. It codes for CASSFAGGGYGYTF.

This clonotype was seen many times. The chain carries TRBV20-1 and TRBJ1-6; possibly TRBD1 for D (5 bases). The CDR3 length is 16 residues. CDR1 and CDR2 (germline): DFQATT, SNEGSKA (reference sequence). Trimming pared 6 bases from V and 0 bases from J, leaving 15 bases between. The CDR3 is CSALGVDSSYNSPLHF. The CDR3 region has the DNA TGCAGTGCCCTGGGGGTTGATAGCTCCTATAATTCACCCCTCCACTTT.